The source of this T cell receptor (beta chain) is a study of blood T cell repertoires in COVID-19. The CDR3 runs to 14 residues. CDR1 and CDR2 from the germline V gene are SQVTM and ANQGSEA. V dropped 3 bases and J dropped 3 bases, with 14 bases sitting between them. The protocol was immunoSEQ multiplex PCR, while the TCRdb copy is restricted to in-frame clones and leaves out a portion. This table holds around 250,000 clones, around 88% found once. The chain has TRBV29-1 and TRBJ1-1; tentative D call: TRBD1 (6 bases). The clonotype originates from a woman between 35 and 50 years old with acute COVID-19. The sequenced material came from PBMCs or T cells enriched from blood (not recorded which). CDR3 protein: CSVDSPGVDTEAFF. CDR3 in DNA: TGCAGCGTTGATTCCCCAGGGGTAGACACTGAAGCTTTCTTT.